In its sample, the clone carrying this T cell receptor (beta chain) was seen a few times. The sample belongs to a study of early T cells in non-severe SARS-CoV-2 infection. Germline V gene sequence: CDR1 MNHNY, CDR2 SVGAGI (reference sequence). This CDR3 has 15 amino acids. V dropped 4 bases and J dropped 0 bases, with 9 bases sitting between them. One entry per CDR3 protein results from TCRdb running MiXCR on the 5' RACE reads. The sample includes about 64,000 distinct CDR3 sequences, roughly 18% of them seen just once. The sequence was obtained from an adult who was a healthcare worker with PCR-confirmed SARS-CoV-2 infection or an uninfected control (not recorded which). The V call is TRBV6-6, the J call TRBJ1-4; D remains unclear. Sequences were derived from whole blood, sampled at baseline. CDR3 residues: CASSFQLATNEKLFF. DNA for the CDR3: TGTGCCAGCAGTTTCCAACTTGCAACTAATGAAAAACTGTTTTTT.